This T cell receptor beta chain was documented in a study of shared clonotypes between healthy human individuals. For the study at large: Three plates were used per donor for CD4 naive, three for CD4 memory, two for CD8 naive and one for CD8 memory. Regarding the study as a whole: Sampling used blood alone; tissue repertoires probably differ. Few donors limited the genetic and exposure-history diversity represented.

Naive CD8 populations comprised CD45RO-negative cells positively selected for CCR7, excluding terminally differentiated effector memory CD45RA+ cells. The protocol was immunoSEQ multiplex PCR, while the TCRdb copy is restricted to in-frame clones and leaves out a portion. Of 660,000 or so clones listed, approximately 96% are singletons. This CDR3 has 16 amino acids. The ends were cut back, 0 bases at V and 0 bases at J, with 8 bases in the middle. The germline V gene has CDR1 MGHRA and CDR2 YSYEKL. As for this clone: Its specificity is not known.

The sequencing sample was made of naive CD8+ T cells sorted from blood. V usage is TRBV4-1 and J usage is TRBJ2-2; no firm D call. The sequence was obtained from a woman under 40 in good health. The CDR3 nucleotides are TGCGCCAGCAGCCAAGATCGGAGTCCGAACACCGGGGAGCTGTTTTTT. It translates to CASSQDRSPNTGELFF.